These 27 T cell receptor beta chains came from one sample sequenced in a study of cytomegalovirus exposure and HLA in healthy donors. Using immunoSEQ multiplex PCR, the repertoire was profiled, and TCRdb retains in-frame clones only, with some absent. This table has 200,000 or so clones, roughly 84% appearing once. The sequencing input was PBMCs. These receptors came from a woman between 18 and 29 years old in good health and CMV-seropositive.

The chain carries TRBV4-1 and TRBJ1-1; unclear D gene. Per germline, CDR1 MGHRA and CDR2 YSYEKL. The CDR3 extends over 15 amino acids. V gave up 7 bases and J gave up 1 base, with 16 bases separating them. CDR3 sequence (DNA): TGCGCCAGCACCCCGTCGGGATGGGGGAACACTGAAGCTTTCTTT. Its translation: CASTPSGWGNTEAFF.

This sequence joins TRBV18 and TRBJ2-7; no clear D gene. With 4 bases removed from V and 5 bases from J, the gap between germline ends came to 9 bases. The CDR3 covers 12 residues. Germline V lookup: CDR1 KGHSH, CDR2 LQKENI. CDR3 protein: CASSLPRDEQYF. DNA for the CDR3: TGTGCCAGCTCACTCCCCCGGGACGAGCAGTACTTC. Complete variable domain (other parts from reference TRBV18 and TRBJ2-7): NAGVMQNPRHLVRRRGQEARLRCSPMKGHSHVYWYRQLPEEGLKFMVYLQKENIIDESGMPKERFSAEFPKEGPSILRIQQVVRGDSAAYFCASSLPRDEQYFGPGTRLTVT.

This sequence joins TRBV5-5 and TRBJ2-7; D may be TRBD2 (6 bases). This CDR3 comprises 15 residues. CDR1 and CDR2 (germline): SGHKS, YYEKEE (reference sequence). Trimming took 2 bases from V and 3 from J, leaving 15 bases between them. CDR3 in amino acids: CASSFGAGSSYEQYF. The CDR3 DNA reads TGTGCCAGCAGCTTTGGGGCGGGATCGAGCTACGAGCAGTACTTC.

The chain has TRBV4-1 and TRBJ2-3; the match to TRBD1 covers 7 bases. CDR1 is MGHRA and CDR2 is YSYEKL in the germline V gene. The CDR3 totals 16 residues. With 0 bases clipped from V and 5 bases from J, the junction kept 8 bases outside the gene matches. CDR3 protein: CASSQDTGVKGDTQYF. CDR3 coding DNA: TGCGCCAGCAGCCAAGATACAGGGGTAAAAGGAGATACGCAGTATTTT.

The chain uses TRBV27 and TRBJ2-1; 8 bases align to TRBD2. The CDR3 has 14 amino acids. V trimming: 2 bases; J trimming: 6 bases; junction bases outside the gene matches: 3. Germline CDR1 and CDR2: MNHEY and SMNVEV (reference sequence). The CDR3 reads CASSLAGGGNEQFF. The CDR3 DNA reads as TGTGCCAGCAGTTTAGCGGGGGGAGGCAATGAGCAGTTCTTC.

The V gene is TRBV28, the J gene TRBJ2-1; D possibly corresponds to TRBD2 (6 bases). The germline V and J ends were trimmed by 8 bases and 1 base, with 12 bases remaining between them. The CDR3 length is 14 residues. Germline V CDR1 and CDR2: MDHEN, SYDVKM. For the CDR3, the DNA is TGTGCCAGCTCTTCAGCGGGTTCCTACAATGAGCAGTTCTTC. It codes for CASSSAGSYNEQFF.

The rearrangement joins TRBV29-1 to TRBJ2-5; unclear D gene. This CDR3 spans 13 amino acids. Trimming cost V 2 bases and J 0 bases, with 7 bases left between them. Germline V gene lookup returns CDR1 SQVTM and CDR2 ANQGSEA. This CDR3 is CSVEPEYQETQYF. DNA for the CDR3: TGCAGCGTTGAACCGGAGTACCAAGAGACCCAGTACTTC.

V usage is TRBV2 and J usage is TRBJ2-3; 7 bases align to TRBD1. CDR1 and CDR2 (germline): SNHLY, FYNNEI. The CDR3 runs 15 residues. The ends lost 5 bases at V and 2 bases at J; junction bases unmatched: 7. The CDR3 DNA follows: TGTGCCAGCAGTCCACAGGGGCTCCCCACAGATACGCAGTATTTT. Amino acid sequence: CASSPQGLPTDTQYF.

The V call is TRBV7-6, the J call TRBJ2-5, with 7 nucleotides matching TRBD1. Trimming at V came to 5 bases and at J to 5 bases, leaving 8 bases not matched to a gene. This CDR3 is built from 14 residues. The V gene's germline CDR1 is SGHVS and CDR2 FNYEAQ. CDR3 protein: CASSPWARGETQYF. The CDR3 nucleotides read TGTGCCAGCAGCCCCTGGGCCAGGGGGGAGACCCAGTACTTC. The whole variable domain, filled in from reference TRBV7-6 and TRBJ2-5, reads GAGVSQSPRYKVTKRGQDVALRCDPISGHVSLYWYRQALGQGPEFLTYFNYEAQQDKSGLPNDRFSAERPEGSISTLTIQRTEQRDSAMYRCASSPWARGETQYFGPGTRLLVL.

The chain recombines TRBV6-5 with TRBJ1-1; D is undetermined. The CDR3 contains 14 residues. Trimming took 3 bases from V and 5 from J, leaving 13 bases between them. Germline V lookup: CDR1 MNHEY, CDR2 SVGAGI. CDR3 sequence: CASSYTDTGTEAFF. The CDR3 DNA is TGTGCCAGCAGTTATACGGATACGGGGACTGAAGCTTTCTTT.

To note about this clone: Within the sample, other DNA sequences also encode this same CDR3. The V gene is TRBV7-6, the J gene TRBJ1-1, with D tentatively TRBD1 (5 bases). V was shortened by 0 bases and J by 4 bases, with 12 bases between the two germline ends. Germline loops: CDR1 SGHVS, CDR2 FNYEAQ. CDR3 length equals 15 residues. The CDR3 bases are TGTGCCAGCAGCTTAGCGGGCCAGGGAGGCACTGAAGCTTTCTTT. Its translation is CASSLAGQGGTEAFF. Looking up the rest from reference TRBV7-6 and TRBJ1-1 gives the full variable domain: GAGVSQSPRYKVTKRGQDVALRCDPISGHVSLYWYRQALGQGPEFLTYFNYEAQQDKSGLPNDRFSAERPEGSISTLTIQRTEQRDSAMYRCASSLAGQGGTEAFFGQGTRLTVV.

The J gene is TRBJ1-2, the V gene TRBV12-5, with 9 bases fitting TRBD1. The CDR3 is 13 amino acids. After removal of 5 bases from V and 8 bases from J, the junction contained 6 bases not matched to a gene. Germline CDR1 and CDR2: LGHNT and FRNRAP. The CDR3 DNA reads as TGTGCTAGTGGTGGACAGGGGATGGGGGGCTACACCTTC. It encodes CASGGQGMGGYTF.

In its sample, this clone was seen once. The V and J genes are TRBV30 and TRBJ2-1; D is possibly TRBD1 (6 bases). The CDR3 is 14 residues long. CDR1 is GTSNPN and CDR2 is SVGIG in the germline V gene (reference sequence). The germline V and J ends were trimmed by 3 bases and 0 bases, with 9 bases remaining between them. The CDR3 nucleotides are TGTGCCTGGAGGGGGGCCAGCTCCTACAATGAGCAGTTCTTC. Protein: CAWRGASSYNEQFF. The full variable domain, completed using reference TRBV30 and TRBJ2-1, is SQTIHQWPATLVQPVGSPLSLECTVEGTSNPNLYWYRQAAGRGLQLLFYSVGIGQISSEVPQNLSASRPQDRQFILSSKKLLLSDSGFYLCAWRGASSYNEQFFGPGTRLTVL.

V and J are TRBV10-1 and TRBJ2-4, with D unclear. V lost 2 bases, J lost 1 base, and 9 bases lay in between. Germline V gene sequence: CDR1 WNHNN, CDR2 SYGVQD (reference sequence). The CDR3 length is 15 residues. As DNA, the CDR3 is TGCGCCAGCAGTGAGGTACGAGAGGCCAAAAACATTCAGTACTTC. As protein: CASSEVREAKNIQYF.

The rearrangement links TRBV27 to TRBJ1-1, with a possible D match to TRBD1 (5 bases). Trimming removed 4 bases at V and 3 bases at J, with 9 bases between. Germline CDR1 reads MNHEY; CDR2 reads SMNVEV (reference sequence). The CDR3 has 13 amino acids. This chain's CDR3 is CASSWGGDTEAFF. Here the CDR3 DNA reads TGTGCCAGCAGTTGGGGGGGGGACACTGAAGCTTTCTTT.

The J gene is TRBJ1-1, the V gene TRBV28; 12 bases are a match to TRBD1. The CDR3 has 18 residues. CDR1 MDHEN and CDR2 SYDVKM come from the germline V gene. J gave up 0 bases and V 2 bases, and 7 bases lay outside the gene matches. The CDR3: CASSLRGTGGIMNTEAFF. In nucleotides, the CDR3 is TGTGCCAGCAGTTTAAGGGGGACAGGGGGCATCATGAACACTGAAGCTTTCTTT.

This clone was recorded once. The chain couples TRBV7-8 to TRBJ1-5; 8 bases are shared with TRBD1. This CDR3 is built from 18 residues. CDR1 is SGHVS, CDR2 FQNEAQ, per germline. The ends lost 4 bases at V and 5 bases at J; junction bases unmatched: 16. This CDR3 is CASSSRGQGSFLYQPQHF. Written as DNA, the CDR3 is TGTGCCAGCAGCTCAAGAGGACAGGGCAGTTTTTTATATCAGCCCCAGCATTTT.

The chain is built from TRBV5-1 and TRBJ2-3; TRBD2 agrees at 7 bases. CDR1 is SGHRS, CDR2 YFSETQ, per germline. The CDR3 contains 16 residues. Trimming removed 0 bases from V and 5 bases from J; junction bases left unmatched: 9. The CDR3 DNA sequence: TGCGCCAGCAGCTTGGACGGGGAGGGCCTTGGAGATACGCAGTATTTT. Protein product: CASSLDGEGLGDTQYF.

In its sample, this clone was seen a few times. V gene TRBV6-1 combines with J gene TRBJ2-2; no clear D gene. The germline gives CDR1 MNHNS, CDR2 SASEGT. The CDR3 sequence is 13 residues long. V lost 3 bases to trimming and J lost 4 bases, with 6 bases between them. The CDR3 region is CASSESGTGELFF. Written as DNA, the CDR3 is TGTGCCAGCAGTGAGTCGGGCACCGGGGAGCTGTTTTTT.

Regarding this clone: It is unclear where the CDR3 begins or ends on the DNA, so no DNA is shown, and the CDR3 is as TCRdb lists it. The chain uses TRBV21-1 and TRBJ1-2; the table gives TRBD1 as D, unverified against the DNA. TRBV21-1 counts as a pseudogene. The CDR3 has 19 residues if both end residues are counted. CDR3 in amino acids: CASSKGVGQGANPNYGYTF.

V usage is TRBV28 and J usage is TRBJ1-2; no definite D call. V lost 7 bases, J lost 5 bases, and 17 bases lay in between. The CDR3 has 14 residues. Germline V gene sequence: CDR1 MDHEN, CDR2 SYDVKM. Here the CDR3 DNA reads TGTGCCAGCACCGCCGGCGGAGCGGGGTATGGCTACACCTTC. Its translation is CASTAGGAGYGYTF.

V usage is TRBV28 and J usage is TRBJ2-2; possible D gene TRBD2, 5 bases. CDR3 length: 18 amino acids. From germline, CDR1 is MDHEN and CDR2 SYDVKM. Trimming left V 4 bases short and J 3 bases short, with 21 bases between. The CDR3 reads CASSSPGWGVSYTGELFF. The CDR3 DNA is TGTGCCAGCAGTTCCCCGGGGTGGGGAGTTTCGTACACCGGGGAGCTGTTTTTT.

This clone showed up just once. The J gene is TRBJ2-5, the V gene TRBV13; tentatively, D is TRBD1 (6 bases). CDR3 length equals 15 residues. CDR1 and CDR2 (germline): PRHDT, FYEKMQ (reference sequence). Trimming took off 4 bases at V and 1 base at J, with 13 bases between the two ends. The CDR3 DNA sequence: TGTGCCAGCAGCTCCACGGGACAACCCCAAGAGACCCAGTACTTC. This gives the protein CASSSTGQPQETQYF.

This chain uses TRBV14 with TRBJ2-7; TRBD2 aligns across 12 bases. The J segment lost 3 bases and the V segment lost 8 bases, leaving 8 bases of the junction unmatched. CDR3 length: 15 residues. Per the germline V gene, CDR1 is SGHDN and CDR2 is FVKESK. The CDR3 nucleotides read TGTGCCAGCCTCCCTCGACTAGCGGGAGACTACGAGCAGTACTTC. Translating it yields CASLPRLAGDYEQYF.

V gene TRBV11-1 combines with J gene TRBJ2-1, with 7 bases identical to TRBD2. The trim removed 4 bases at V and 0 bases at J, leaving 6 bases unmatched. CDR3 length: 16 residues. In germline, CDR1 is SGHAT, CDR2 FQDESV (reference sequence). The CDR3, as DNA: TGTGCCAGCAGCTGGGGGAGGGGTAGCTCCTACAATGAGCAGTTCTTC. The encoded protein is CASSWGRGSSYNEQFF. Based on the CDR3 plus reference TRBV11-1 and TRBJ2-1, the full variable domain is EAEVAQSPRYKITEKSQAVAFWCDPISGHATLYWYRQILGQGPELLVQFQDESVVDDSQLPKDRFSAERLKGVDSTLKIQPAELGDSAMYLCASSWGRGSSYNEQFFGPGTRLTVL.

V gene TRBV27 combines with J gene TRBJ2-5, with D possibly matching TRBD2 (6 bases). The CDR3 length is 14 residues. V was pared by 5 bases and J by 5 bases, with 15 bases between. Germline-derived CDR1 and CDR2 are MNHEY and SMNVEV (reference sequence). CDR3 loop: CASSRAGLLETQYF. The CDR3 DNA sequence: TGTGCCAGCAGTCGGGCTGGACTACTGGAGACCCAGTACTTC.

The chain carries TRBV19 and TRBJ2-7, with TRBD1 as a possible D gene (6 bases). The CDR3 spans 13 residues. V was trimmed by 8 bases and J by 2 bases, leaving 13 bases between them. From germline, CDR1 is LNHDA and CDR2 SQIVND (reference sequence). CDR3 loop: CASHPGDTYEQYF. The CDR3 DNA is TGTGCCAGTCACCCAGGGGACACCTACGAGCAGTACTTC.